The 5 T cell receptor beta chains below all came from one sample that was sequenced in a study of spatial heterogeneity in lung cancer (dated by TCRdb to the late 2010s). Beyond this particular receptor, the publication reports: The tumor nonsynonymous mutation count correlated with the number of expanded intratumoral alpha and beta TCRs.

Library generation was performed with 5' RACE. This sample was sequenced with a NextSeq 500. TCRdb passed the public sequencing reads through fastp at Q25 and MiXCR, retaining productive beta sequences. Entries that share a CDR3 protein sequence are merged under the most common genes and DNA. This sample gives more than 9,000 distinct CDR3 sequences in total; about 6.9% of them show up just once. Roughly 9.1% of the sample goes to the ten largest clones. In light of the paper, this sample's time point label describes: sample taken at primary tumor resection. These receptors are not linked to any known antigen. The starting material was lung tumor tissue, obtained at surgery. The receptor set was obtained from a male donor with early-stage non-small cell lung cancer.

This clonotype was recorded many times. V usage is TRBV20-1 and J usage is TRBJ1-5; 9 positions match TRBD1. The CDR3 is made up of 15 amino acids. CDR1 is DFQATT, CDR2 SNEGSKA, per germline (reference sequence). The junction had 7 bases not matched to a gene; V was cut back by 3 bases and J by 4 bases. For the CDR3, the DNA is TGCAGTGCTAGGGTCCCTGGACAGGGGAATCAGCCCCAGCATTTT. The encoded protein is CSARVPGQGNQPQHF.

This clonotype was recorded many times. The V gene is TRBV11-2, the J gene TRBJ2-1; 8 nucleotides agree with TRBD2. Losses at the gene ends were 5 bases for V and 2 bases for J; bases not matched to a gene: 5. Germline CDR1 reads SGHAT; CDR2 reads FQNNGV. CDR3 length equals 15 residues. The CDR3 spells CASSEIAGPYNEQFF. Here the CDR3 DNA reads TGTGCCAGCAGCGAGATAGCGGGGCCCTACAATGAGCAGTTCTTC. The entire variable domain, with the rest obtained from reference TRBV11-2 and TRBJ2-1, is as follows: EAGVAQSPRYKIIEKRQSVAFWCNPISGHATLYWYQQILGQGPKLLIQFQNNGVVDDSQLPKDRFSAERLKGVDSTLKIQPAKLEDSAVYLCASSEIAGPYNEQFFGPGTRLTVL.

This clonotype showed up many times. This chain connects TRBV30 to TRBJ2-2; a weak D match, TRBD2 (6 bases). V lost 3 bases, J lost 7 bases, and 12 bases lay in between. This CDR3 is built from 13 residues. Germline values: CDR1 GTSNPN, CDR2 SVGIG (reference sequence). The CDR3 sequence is CAWSAQAGGELFF. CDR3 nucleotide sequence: TGTGCCTGGAGCGCACAAGCGGGCGGGGAGCTGTTTTTT.

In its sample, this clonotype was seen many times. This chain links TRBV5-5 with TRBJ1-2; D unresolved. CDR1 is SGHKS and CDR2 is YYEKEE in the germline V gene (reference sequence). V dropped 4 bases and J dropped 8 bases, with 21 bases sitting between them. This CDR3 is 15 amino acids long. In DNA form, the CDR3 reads TGTGCCAGCAGCGTCCTTAAGGACGGCCCCGGCGGCTACACCTTC. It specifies CASSVLKDGPGGYTF.

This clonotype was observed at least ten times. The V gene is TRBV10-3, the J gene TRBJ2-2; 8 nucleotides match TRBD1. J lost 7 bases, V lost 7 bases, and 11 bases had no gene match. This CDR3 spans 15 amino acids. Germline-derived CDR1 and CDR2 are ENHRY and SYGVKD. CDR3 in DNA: TGTGCCATCACCGAAGGGACAGGCATTGGCGGGGAGCTGTTTTTT. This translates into CAITEGTGIGGELFF.